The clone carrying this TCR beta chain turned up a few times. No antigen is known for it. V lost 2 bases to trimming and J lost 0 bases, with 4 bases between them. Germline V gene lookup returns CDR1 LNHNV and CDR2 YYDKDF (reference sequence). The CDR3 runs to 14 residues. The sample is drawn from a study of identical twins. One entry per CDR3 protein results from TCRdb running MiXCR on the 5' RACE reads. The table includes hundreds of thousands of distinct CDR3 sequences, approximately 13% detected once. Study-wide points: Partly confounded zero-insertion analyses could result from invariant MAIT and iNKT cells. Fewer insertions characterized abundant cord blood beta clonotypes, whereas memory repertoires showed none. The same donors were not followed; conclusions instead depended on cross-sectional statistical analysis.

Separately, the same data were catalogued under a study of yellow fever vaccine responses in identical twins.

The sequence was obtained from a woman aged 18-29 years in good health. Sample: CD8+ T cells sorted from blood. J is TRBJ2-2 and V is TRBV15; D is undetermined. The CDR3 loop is CATSRPANTGELFF. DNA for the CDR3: TGTGCCACCAGCAGACCAGCGAACACCGGGGAGCTGTTTTTT.